This entry describes one TCR beta chain. Its matching antigen is unknown. The data belong to a study of regulatory T cells in long-lasting Graves disease. Study overall: In persistent Graves' disease, antithyroid drugs had been taken for over 5 years and TSH receptor antibodies stayed positive.

General study results and limits: Patients with persistent disease shared fewer than 3,500 public clonotypes, outpacing the roughly 870 shared by new patients.

Specified time point: persistent/refractory GD, antithyroid drugs over 5 years with positive TRAb. RNA from PBMCs was the source of the TCR library. For TCR beta, libraries came from iRepertoire HTBI primers and Arm-PCR of CDR3 regions. In the original processing: Samples collectively showed some 65 TRBV and more than 11 TRBJ segments. TCRdb reprocessed the multiplex PCR reads via MiXCR and lists one record per CDR3 protein. The V and J calls and clone size are TCRdb's, not the authors'. Here the sample spans more than 300,000 distinct CDR3 sequences, roughly 20% being singletons. The TCR comes from a woman between 35 and 50 years old with Graves disease. The sample here was peripheral blood mononuclear cells (PBMCs), taken when the disease was refractory, from a patient treated with antithyroid drugs.

CDR3 DNA sequence: TGTGCCAGCAGCTTTTTATCGGGGGCGGCCGAGCAGTACTTC. Translated: CASSFLSGAAEQYF. The rearrangement joins TRBV5-6 to TRBJ2-7, with D possibly called TRBD1 or TRBD2 (6 bases each). Per the germline V gene, CDR1 is SGHDT and CDR2 is YYEEEE. The CDR3 has 14 amino acids. The ends were cut back, 2 bases at V and 6 bases at J, with 15 bases in the middle.